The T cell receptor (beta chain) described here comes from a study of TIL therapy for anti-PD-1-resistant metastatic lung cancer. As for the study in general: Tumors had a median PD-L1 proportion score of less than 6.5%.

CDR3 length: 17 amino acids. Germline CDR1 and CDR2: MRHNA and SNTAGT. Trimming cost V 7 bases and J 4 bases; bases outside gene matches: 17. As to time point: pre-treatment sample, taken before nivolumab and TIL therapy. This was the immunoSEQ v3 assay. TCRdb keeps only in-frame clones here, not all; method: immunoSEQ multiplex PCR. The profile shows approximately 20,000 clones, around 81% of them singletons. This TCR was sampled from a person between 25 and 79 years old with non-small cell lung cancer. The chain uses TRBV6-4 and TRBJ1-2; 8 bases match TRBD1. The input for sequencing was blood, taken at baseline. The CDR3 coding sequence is TGTGCCAGCACCTTAACCGTCGAGACAGGGGACTTCTATGGCTACACCTTC. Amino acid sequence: CASTLTVETGDFYGYTF.